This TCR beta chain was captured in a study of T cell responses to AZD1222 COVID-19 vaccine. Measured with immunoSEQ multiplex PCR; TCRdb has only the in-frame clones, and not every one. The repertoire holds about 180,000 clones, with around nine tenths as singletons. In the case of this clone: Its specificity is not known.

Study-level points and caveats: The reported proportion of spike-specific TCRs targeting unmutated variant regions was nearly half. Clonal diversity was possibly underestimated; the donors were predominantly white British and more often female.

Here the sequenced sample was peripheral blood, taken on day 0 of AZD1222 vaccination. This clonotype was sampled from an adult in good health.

The CDR3 DNA is TGTGCCAGCAGTTACTCGTCAAGGGGGCAAGGAAACACCATATATTTT. This encodes CASSYSSRGQGNTIYF. This sequence joins TRBV6-5 and TRBJ1-3; 7 nucleotides line up with TRBD1. CDR1 MNHEY and CDR2 SVGAGI come from the germline V gene. Losses at the gene ends were 0 bases for V and 4 bases for J; bases not matched to a gene: 6. This CDR3 contains 16 residues.